This TCR beta chain comes out of a study of OX40 agonist ivuxolimab in advanced cancers. Whole-study context: Patients were dosed intravenously with ivuxolimab at 0.01 to 10 mg/kg every 2 weeks. Study outcomes and limitations: Some nonresponders also had low normalized T-cell clonal expansion. CD4+ and CD8+ blood T cells expanded clonally by week 6 at 0.1 to 3.0 mg/kg.

Samples of blood were obtained at baseline, on cycle 4 day 1, and on cycle 7 day 1. The CDR3 sequence is 15 residues long. Germline V lookup: CDR1 SGHDT, CDR2 YYEEEE. Trimming stripped 1 base from V and 3 bases from J, with 11 bases between. Points on this clone: Antigen specificity is unknown.

The data were produced by immunoSEQ multiplex PCR, yet TCRdb's version contains in-frame clones alone and is incomplete. Here the sample spans 30,000 to 45,000 clones, roughly 86% being singletons. The sample consisted of CD4+ or CD8+ T cells sorted from blood, taken in a trial of the OX40 agonist ivuxolimab. The TCR sequence derives from an adult with an advanced solid tumor such as melanoma, head and neck, liver or kidney cancer. This chain connects TRBV5-6 to TRBJ1-5; D may be TRBD1 (6 bases). The CDR3 coding sequence is TGTGCCAGCAGCTTGAGAGGACAGTACAATCAGCCCCAGCATTTT. This codes for CASSLRGQYNQPQHF.